Shown below are 30 T cell receptor beta chains from a single sample sequenced in a study of breast tumors, draining lymph nodes, adjacent tissues. TCRdb reprocessed the multiplex PCR reads via MiXCR and lists one record per CDR3 protein. The sample yields under 80,000 distinct CDR3 sequences, roughly 40% seen once. The material sequenced was breast tumor tissue. The receptors come from a female donor with breast cancer. Some clones in this sample may be carry-over from other donors' samples.

V and J are TRBV7-9 and TRBJ2-3, with 14 bases identical to TRBD2. The CDR3 runs to 18 residues. Per germline, CDR1 SEHNR and CDR2 FQNEAQ (reference sequence). J lost 11 bases, V lost 5 bases, and 18 bases had no gene match. The CDR3 DNA sequence: TGTGCCAGCAGCAGACTAGCGGGGGGGCGGAGCTCCTACAATGAGCAGTATTTT. It encodes CASSRLAGGRSSYNEQYF.

This clonotype was picked up many times. The chain couples TRBV4-2 to TRBJ2-5; D remains ambiguous. The length of the CDR3 is 16 residues. The V end was cut by 1 base, the J end by 0 bases, with 12 bases between. Germline V gives CDR1 LGHNA, CDR2 YNFKEQ. The CDR3 nucleotides are TGTGCCAGCAGCCAAGTCCCCCGGAGCTACCAAGAGACCCAGTACTTC. Protein product: CASSQVPRSYQETQYF.

About this clonotype: This may be a read error: a much more frequent sequence differs by one nucleotide. The chain recombines TRBV13 with TRBJ2-7; D gene unclear. The germline V gene encodes CDR1 PRHDT and CDR2 FYEKMQ (reference sequence). Trimming removed 2 bases from V and 6 bases from J, with 5 bases in between. CDR3 length equals 11 residues. The CDR3 bases are TGTGCCAGCAGCTTACATGTCGAGCAGTACTTC. Its protein product is CASSLHVEQYF.

The gene calls are TRBV18 and TRBJ1-2; possibly TRBD1 for D (5 bases). This CDR3 has 16 residues. In germline, CDR1 is KGHSH, CDR2 LQKENI. Trimming shortened V by 1 base and J by 0 bases, and 12 bases separated the two germline ends. The chain's CDR3 is CASSPQRQYSNYGYTF. The CDR3 nucleotides read TGTGCCAGCTCACCACAAAGACAGTACTCTAACTATGGCTACACCTTC.

As concerns this clonotype: The germline gene is not matched at one end of the junction; a read error may be the cause. The chain employs TRBV5-6 and TRBJ1-6, with 7 bases fitting TRBD1. The CDR3 runs 15 residues. Germline values: CDR1 SGHDT, CDR2 YYEEEE. The CDR3 is CANSRGTAHNPPLHF. CDR3 nucleotides: TGTGCCAACAGCAGAGGGACAGCCCATAATCCACCCCTCCACTTT.

Comments on this clonotype: Mismatch with germline at one junction end may stem from a read error. The V gene is TRBV3-1, the J gene TRBJ2-2; 7 bases map to TRBD2. CDR1 is LGHDT, CDR2 YNNKEL, per germline (reference sequence). CDR3 length equals 15 residues. The CDR3 DNA sequence: TGTGTCAGCAGCCCGCTAGCGGAGTACACCGGGGAGCTGTTTTTT. This sequence encodes CVSSPLAEYTGELFF.

This clonotype was counted many times. The V call is TRBV20-1, the J call TRBJ2-2, with D perhaps TRBD1 or TRBD2 (5 bases each). The CDR3 is made up of 14 amino acids. The V gene lost 4 bases and the J gene lost 5 bases, with 14 bases spanning the gap. Germline V lookup: CDR1 DFQATT, CDR2 SNEGSKA (reference sequence). CDR3 protein: CSATEGSGTGELFF. CDR3 DNA sequence: TGCAGTGCTACCGAGGGGTCAGGGACCGGGGAGCTGTTTTTT.

This clonotype was detected a few times. V and J are TRBV20-1 and TRBJ2-1, with 7 bases lining up with TRBD2. Germline V gene sequence: CDR1 DFQATT, CDR2 SNEGSKA (reference sequence). This CDR3 has 15 residues. Trimming removed 1 base from V and 4 bases from J; junction bases left unmatched: 7. CDR3 protein: CSARAGGRVYNEQFF. CDR3 in DNA: TGCAGTGCTAGAGCGGGAGGCAGGGTGTACAATGAGCAGTTCTTC.

The V and J genes are TRBV6-5 and TRBJ1-2; 8 nucleotides agree with TRBD1. There are 13 residues in the CDR3. V was clipped by 2 bases and J by 7 bases; unmatched bases: 3. In germline, CDR1 is MNHEY, CDR2 SVGAGI. CDR3 in DNA: TGTGCCAGCAGTTACGACAGGGGCGGTGGCTACACCTTC. It yields the protein CASSYDRGGGYTF.

This clonotype was seen many times. The chain recombines TRBV20-1 with TRBJ1-5; D unclear. This CDR3 comprises 16 residues. Germline V gene data show CDR1 as DFQATT and CDR2 as SNEGSKA (reference sequence). V lost 4 bases and J lost 3, with 19 bases in between. CDR3 in amino acids: CSATPPGSLPNQPQHF. CDR3 nucleotides: TGCAGTGCTACCCCCCCGGGGAGCCTGCCCAATCAGCCCCAGCATTTT.

The chain is built from TRBV2 and TRBJ2-3; 8 nucleotides agree with TRBD2. The CDR3 has 14 amino acids. With 6 bases clipped from V and 5 bases from J, the junction kept 7 bases outside the gene matches. Germline V gene sequence: CDR1 SNHLY, CDR2 FYNNEI. For the CDR3, the DNA is TGTGCCAGCAGACCGGGGGCGGGGGGAGATACGCAGTATTTT. It yields the protein CASRPGAGGDTQYF. The whole variable domain, remainder taken from reference TRBV2 and TRBJ2-3, is EPEVTQTPSHQVTQMGQEVILRCVPISNHLYFYWYRQILGQKVEFLVSFYNNEISEKSEIFDDQFSVERPDGSNFTLKIRSTKLEDSAMYFCASRPGAGGDTQYFGPGTRLTVL.

With regard to this clonotype: A much larger clone is a single base away; this may be a read error. The V call is TRBV20-1, the J call TRBJ1-1; D possibly corresponds to TRBD1 (6 bases). From germline, CDR1 is DFQATT and CDR2 SNEGSKA (reference sequence). The CDR3 is 17 residues long. CDR3 region: CRARDGGRGARNTEAFF. The CDR3, as DNA: TGCAGGGCTAGAGATGGGGGGAGGGGGGCGCGGAACACTGAAGCTTTCTTT.

The chain uses TRBV19 and TRBJ1-6; D not certain. Germline CDR1 and CDR2: LNHDA and SQIVND (reference sequence). The CDR3 loop spans 15 amino acids. V was shortened by 5 bases and J by 8 bases, with 16 bases between the two germline ends. CDR3 coding DNA: TGTGCCAGTAGTCGAGCCGGGTCCAGCTATTCACCCCTCCACTTT. Its translation is CASSRAGSSYSPLHF.

This clonotype is termed medium-sized. The V and J genes are TRBV7-9 and TRBJ2-7; 8 bases are a match to TRBD2. With V trimmed by 6 bases and J by 3 bases, 13 bases remained unmatched. Germline V lookup: CDR1 SEHNR, CDR2 FQNEAQ (reference sequence). The CDR3 contains 16 residues. The CDR3 protein is CASSPTTSGSLYEQYF. CDR3 nucleotides: TGTGCCAGCAGTCCCACAACTAGCGGAAGCCTCTACGAGCAGTACTTC. Full variable domain (missing parts from reference TRBV7-9 and TRBJ2-7): DTGVSQNPRHKITKRGQNVTFRCDPISEHNRLYWYRQTLGQGPEFLTYFQNEAQLEKSRLLSDRFSAERPKGSFSTLEIQRTEQGDSAMYLCASSPTTSGSLYEQYFGPGTRLTVT.

This clonotype was seen more than once but under ten times. This may be a read error, as it is one base from a much larger clone. The chain combines TRBV5-6 with TRBJ2-1; D not certain. The CDR3 extends over 17 amino acids. The V gene lost 0 bases and the J gene lost 2 bases, with 15 bases spanning the gap. Germline V CDR1 and CDR2: SGHDT, YYEEEE. CDR3 protein: CASSLVVTRPPYNEQFF. The CDR3, as DNA: TGTGCCAGCAGCTTGGTCGTAACGCGGCCCCCCTACAATGAGCAGTTCTTC. The complete variable domain, with remaining parts taken from reference TRBV5-6 and TRBJ2-1, reads DAGVTQSPTHLIKTRGQQVTLRCSPKSGHDTVSWYQQALGQGPQFIFQYYEEEERQRGNFPDRFSGHQFPNYSSELNVNALLLGDSALYLCASSLVVTRPPYNEQFFGPGTRLTVL.

Concerning this clonotype: The CDR3 end shows no conserved phenylalanine or tryptophan, and so a read error is likely. The chain combines TRBV7-9 with TRBJ2-5; D is unresolved. The CDR3 has 14 amino acids. Germline lookup yields CDR1 SEHNR and CDR2 FQNEAQ (reference sequence). The CDR3 reads CASSLVNREETQYL. The DNA for the CDR3 is TGCGCCAGCAGCTTAGTAAATAGAGAGGAGACCCAGTACCTC.

Details on this clonotype: This may arise from a read error, as a much more abundant clone is one base away. The CDR3, as DNA: TGTGCCAGCAGCCTCCAGGGGGGCCCTAATGTAGGCTACACCTTC. Translating it yields CASSLQGGPNVGYTF. The chain recombines TRBV6-5 with TRBJ1-2; 7 nucleotides agree with TRBD1. Germline CDR1 reads MNHEY; CDR2 reads SVGAGI. V lost 6 bases, J lost 8 bases, and 15 bases stayed unmatched. The CDR3 sequence is 15 residues long.

The gene calls are TRBV10-3 and TRBJ2-6; the D is unclear. The CDR3 consists of 18 residues. CDR1 ENHRY and CDR2 SYGVKD come from the germline V gene. The V and J ends lost 0 bases and 1 base respectively, with 13 bases between them. The CDR3 spells CAISESGPMTSGANVLTF. CDR3 nucleotides: TGTGCCATCAGTGAGTCCGGGCCGATGACATCTGGGGCCAACGTCCTGACTTTC.

The rearrangement joins TRBV20-1 to TRBJ1-4; 7 nucleotides match TRBD1. Germline V gives CDR1 DFQATT, CDR2 SNEGSKA (reference sequence). The CDR3 covers 13 residues. Trimming removed 6 bases from V and 7 bases from J; junction bases left unmatched: 8. CDR3 amino acids: CSAPRQGTEKLFF. CDR3 nucleotide sequence: TGCAGTGCGCCCAGACAGGGAACTGAAAAACTGTTTTTT.

At least ten counts were recorded for this clonotype. V usage is TRBV6-1 and J usage is TRBJ2-3; TRBD2 aligns across 9 bases. After removal of 7 bases from V and 2 bases from J, the junction contained 13 bases not matched to a gene. CDR3 length: 17 residues. Germline V gene lookup returns CDR1 MNHNS and CDR2 SASEGT. Written as DNA, the CDR3 is TGTGCCAGCAACCCCAGTTCGCGGGGGGGCTTCACAGATACGCAGTATTTT. It specifies CASNPSSRGGFTDTQYF.

This clonotype was seen many times. The chain links TRBV6-1 to TRBJ2-7; 8 bases are shared with TRBD1. The V gene's germline CDR1 is MNHNS and CDR2 SASEGT. V shed 7 bases, J shed 4 bases, and the junction held 9 bases outside the gene matches. The CDR3 sequence is 14 residues long. The CDR3 region is CASNRGQAVYEQYF. The DNA for the CDR3 is TGTGCCAGCAATCGGGGACAGGCGGTATACGAGCAGTACTTC.

This clonotype showed up many times. The CDR3 region has the DNA TGTGCCAGCAGCTTGCGAGCGGAGACCCAGTACTTC. This sequence encodes CASSLRAETQYF. This chain links TRBV7-9 with TRBJ2-5; D is unclear. V was cut by 3 bases and J by 5 bases, with 7 bases left in between. This CDR3 is 12 amino acids long. CDR1 SEHNR and CDR2 FQNEAQ come from the germline V gene (reference sequence).

This chain uses TRBV3-1 with TRBJ2-7, with no clear D. CDR3 length equals 13 residues. Per germline, CDR1 LGHDT and CDR2 YNNKEL (reference sequence). Trimming cost V 0 bases and J 5 bases, with 8 bases left between them. CDR3 in amino acids: CASSQDPRNEQYF. For the CDR3, the DNA is TGTGCCAGCAGCCAAGATCCTCGGAACGAGCAGTACTTC.

The chain combines TRBV5-1 with TRBJ1-5; weak D call: TRBD1 (6 bases). Between the trimmed V and J ends, which lost 4 bases and 1 base, there was a span of 9 bases. Looked up from germline, CDR1 is SGHRS and CDR2 is YFSETQ. CDR3 length: 14 residues. The CDR3: CASSPGGSNQPQHF. As DNA, the CDR3 is TGCGCCAGCAGCCCGGGGGGCAGCAATCAGCCCCAGCATTTT.

Concerning this clonotype: The DNA is omitted, as the CDR3 cannot be located on it reliably, and the CDR3 follows TCRdb's listing. The chain employs TRBV7-3 and TRBJ2-5; TRBD2 is the table's D call, not checked against the DNA. CDR1 and CDR2 from the germline V gene are SGHTA and FQGTGA. Inclusive of both ends, the CDR3 amounts to 21 amino acids. The CDR3 loop reads CASSFYICSARDHGSWETQYF.

On this clonotype itself: One end of the junction does not line up with germline, which may come from a read error. This chain links TRBV18 with TRBJ1-3; D is undetermined. CDR3 length: 16 amino acids. The germline V gene has CDR1 KGHSH and CDR2 LQKENI. The CDR3: CAGSPFGELAGNTIYF. In DNA, the CDR3 is TGTGCCGGCTCACCGTTTGGAGAGTTAGCTGGAAACACCATATATTTT.

In this sample, this clonotype turned up once. At one end, the junction sequence differs from germline, possibly due to a read error. V gene TRBV5-1 combines with J gene TRBJ2-5; D remains unclear. This CDR3 comprises 12 residues. Germline V lookup: CDR1 SGHRS, CDR2 YFSETQ. The CDR3 DNA follows: TGCGCCAGCAGCTTGTACCAAGAGACCCAGTCCTTC. Translated: CASSLYQETQSF.

This clonotype appeared many times. This rearrangement joins TRBV18 to TRBJ1-2; TRBD1 is a possible D gene (5 bases). This CDR3 is 17 amino acids long. Trimming shortened V by 3 bases and J by 1 base, and 18 bases separated the two germline ends. Germline V gene lookup returns CDR1 KGHSH and CDR2 LQKENI. The CDR3 DNA sequence: TGTGCCAGCTCACCCGACCCCCGACAGTTTTTTAACTATGGCTACACCTTC. Its translation is CASSPDPRQFFNYGYTF.

This clonotype was detected many times. The chain is built from TRBV3-1 and TRBJ2-5; 8 bases align to TRBD2. Germline CDR1 LGHDT, CDR2 YNNKEL (reference sequence). With 2 bases clipped from V and 1 base from J, the junction kept 9 bases outside the gene matches. The CDR3 has 17 residues. The CDR3 loop reads CASSQQDRTSGQETQYF. CDR3 nucleotides: TGTGCCAGCAGCCAACAAGATAGAACTAGCGGCCAAGAGACCCAGTACTTC.

Concerning this clonotype: This sequence may be a read error, since a much larger clone differs from it by one base. This chain connects TRBV28 to TRBJ1-2; 10 positions agree with TRBD1. The CDR3 extends over 16 amino acids. J lost 3 bases, V lost 5 bases, and 9 bases had no gene match. The germline gives CDR1 MDHEN, CDR2 SYDVKM. CDR3: CASSEPGQGTDYGYTF. CDR3 in DNA: TGTGCCAGCAGTGAACCGGGACAGGGGACTGACTATGGCTACACCTTC.